The 5 T cell receptor beta chains given below trace back to one sample, sequenced in a study of T cells after yellow fever vaccination. In TCRdb, the 5' RACE reads were re-called with MiXCR into one record per CDR3 protein. The table includes roughly 330,000 distinct CDR3 sequences, 6.8% detected once. The source was PBMCs, collected more than 40 days after the first yellow fever vaccination. Receptors were obtained from a man aged 18 to 35 who received the YFV17D yellow fever vaccine.

This clonotype occurred a few times. The genes are TRBV20-1 and TRBJ2-3; the D gene could be TRBD1 or TRBD2 (6 bases each). Trimming removed 5 bases from V and 0 bases from J, with 18 bases in between. CDR1 is DFQATT and CDR2 is SNEGSKA in the germline V gene (reference sequence). This CDR3 has 16 amino acids. CDR3 DNA: TGCAGTGCTCACTTAGGGGGACTTACTAGCACAGATACGCAGTATTTT. Translated: CSAHLGGLTSTDTQYF.

In this sample, this clonotype turned up a few times. This rearrangement joins TRBV11-2 to TRBJ2-4, with D perhaps given as TRBD1 or TRBD2 (6 bases each). Germline loops: CDR1 SGHAT, CDR2 FQNNGV. The CDR3 totals 14 residues. V was pared by 5 bases and J by 3 bases, with 11 bases between. The CDR3 loop reads CASSKQGGKNIQYF. In nucleotides, the CDR3 is TGTGCCAGCAGCAAACAGGGAGGCAAAAACATTCAGTACTTC.

The chain combines TRBV12-3 or TRBV12-4 with TRBJ1-6, with D unresolved. V lost 3 bases and J lost 0, with 12 bases in between. The CDR3 sequence is 17 residues long. CDR3 residues: CASSLDRSSSYNSPLHF. The CDR3, as DNA: TGTGCCAGCAGTTTGGATCGGTCGAGCTCCTATAATTCACCCCTCCACTTT.

The CDR3 nucleotides read TGTGCCAGCAGCATGCCAGGGACCGCGGCTAATGAAAAACTGTTTTTT. It yields the protein CASSMPGTAANEKLFF. V usage is TRBV6-1 and J usage is TRBJ1-4; D might be TRBD1 (5 bases). CDR3 length: 16 amino acids. CDR1 and CDR2 from the germline V gene are MNHNS and SASEGT. The germline V and J ends were trimmed by 6 bases and 3 bases, with 17 bases remaining between them.

The chain recombines TRBV5-4 with TRBJ2-2; 11 nucleotides line up with TRBD2. With 3 bases clipped from V and 5 bases from J, the junction kept 6 bases outside the gene matches. Per germline, CDR1 SGHNT and CDR2 YYREEE (reference sequence). The CDR3 sequence is 16 residues long. CDR3 protein: CASSSSGGPLTGELFF. CDR3 DNA sequence: TGTGCCAGCAGCTCTAGCGGGGGGCCCCTAACCGGGGAGCTGTTTTTT.